This TCR beta chain was identified in a study of cytomegalovirus exposure and HLA in healthy donors. The CDR3 is 16 residues long. The V gene's germline CDR1 is SGHDT and CDR2 YYEEEE. The V and J ends lost 4 bases and 3 bases, in that order; junction bases with no gene match: 7. The donors were part of the 120-subject validation cohort, which stood apart from the 666-subject first cohort. This table comes from immunoSEQ multiplex PCR, and its TCRdb copy is limited to in-frame clones, with some not included. In the table there are approximately 53,000 clones, roughly nine tenths of which are singletons.

The sample comprised PBMCs. The chain couples TRBV5-6 to TRBJ2-2; TRBD2 matches 9 bases. The sequence was collected from a young man in good health and CMV-seronegative. CDR3 in amino acids: CASSPLAGDYTGELFF. CDR3 in DNA: TGTGCCAGCAGCCCACTAGCGGGTGACTACACCGGGGAGCTGTTTTTT. The whole variable domain, remainder taken from reference TRBV5-6 and TRBJ2-2, is DAGVTQSPTHLIKTRGQQVTLRCSPKSGHDTVSWYQQALGQGPQFIFQYYEEEERQRGNFPDRFSGHQFPNYSSELNVNALLLGDSALYLCASSPLAGDYTGELFFGEGSRLTVL.